This T cell receptor beta chain is drawn from a study of tumor-infiltrating lymphocytes in primary liver carcinoma. Study-wide results and caveats: Lower overlap was observed for tumor-adjacent and tumor-blood pairs relative to tumor region pairs.

The CDR3 is made up of 13 amino acids. The germline gives CDR1 MRHNA, CDR2 SNTAGT. Starting from roughly 540 ng of total RNA, TCR beta cDNA was produced with a primer in the constant region. Employing slightly modified ARM-PCR, three nested multiplex PCR rounds were run, and these gave rise to the TCR beta libraries. It was with TRBV1-TRBV30 forward primers and a C-beta reverse primer that the first two PCR rounds were run, at 10 to 11 cycles each. In TCRdb, the multiplex PCR reads were re-called with MiXCR into one record per CDR3 protein. The profile covers tens of thousands of distinct CDR3 sequences, with under 75% appearing a single time and less than 20% taken by the ten largest. With regard to this clonotype: As yet, its antigen is unknown. The junction differs from germline at one of its ends, possibly a read error.

From 20-30 mg of unsorted bulk tissue, DNA and RNA were co-extracted together. Every tumor was sampled at five separate regions. Sample: liver tumor tissue from sampling region 4. The subset is: tumor region T4, right-lateral pole. The clonotype originates from a man aged 40-49 years with primary liver carcinoma and hepatitis B virus infection. V is TRBV6-4 and J is TRBJ2-2; 9 nucleotides align to TRBD2. The CDR3 is CTSSSGSTGELFF. The CDR3 DNA follows: TGTACCAGCAGTAGCGGGAGCACCGGGGAGCTGTTTTTT.